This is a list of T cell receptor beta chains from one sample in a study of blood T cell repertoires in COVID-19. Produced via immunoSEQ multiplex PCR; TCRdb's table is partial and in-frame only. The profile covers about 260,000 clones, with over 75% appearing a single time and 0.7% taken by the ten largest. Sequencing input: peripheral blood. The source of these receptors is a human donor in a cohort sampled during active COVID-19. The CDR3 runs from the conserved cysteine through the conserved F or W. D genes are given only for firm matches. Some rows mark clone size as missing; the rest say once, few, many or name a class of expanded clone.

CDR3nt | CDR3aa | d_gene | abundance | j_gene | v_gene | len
TGCAGCGTAAGACAGGGCTTCGGCACTGAAGCTTTCTTT | CSVRQGFGTEAFF | TRBD1 | . | TRBJ1-1 | TRBV29-1 | 13
TGTGCCAGCAGCTTCTCCCCTAATTCACCCCTCCACTTT | CASSFSPNSPLHF | . | . | TRBJ1-6 | TRBV7-2 | 13
TGTGCCAGCAAAAGGAGGGGGCTTGACGAGCAGTACTTC | CASKRRGLDEQYF | . | . | TRBJ2-7 | TRBV27 | 13
TGTGCCATCAGTGAGTCTATCTTCTCTGGAAACACCATATATTTT | CAISESIFSGNTIYF | . | . | TRBJ1-3 | TRBV10-3 | 15
TGTGCCTGGAGTGACAGTAACTATGGCTACACCTTC | CAWSDSNYGYTF | . | . | TRBJ1-2 | TRBV30 | 12
TGTGCCAGCAGTTTATTTCTTGGATCATCAGGGGTAATGGTGGAAAGCAATCAGCCCCAGCATTTT | CASSLFLGSSGVMVESNQPQHF | . | . | TRBJ1-5 | TRBV28 | 22
TGTGCCAGCAGTTGGGGACAGGGGACAAGTGGCTACACCTTC | CASSWGQGTSGYTF | TRBD1 | once | TRBJ1-2 | TRBV6-5 | 14
TGTGCCAGTAGTACAACAGGGGCTAACACTGAAGCTTTCTTT | CASSTTGANTEAFF | TRBD1 | . | TRBJ1-1 | TRBV19 | 14
TGTGCCAGCAGGGCCGGGACTCAACCCGGGGAGCTGTTTTTT | CASRAGTQPGELFF | . | . | TRBJ2-2 | TRBV6-4 | 14
TGTGCCAGTACCTTTTCCGGGACAAATGATCAGCCCCAGCATTTT | CASTFSGTNDQPQHF | . | . | TRBJ1-5 | TRBV19 | 15